Listed below are T cell receptor beta chains from one sample, sequenced in a study of shared clonotypes between healthy human individuals. The method was immunoSEQ multiplex PCR; TCRdb's version includes in-frame clones alone and lacks a portion of them. The sample shows 850,000 to 1,200,000 clones, more than 65% of them seen only once. Sequencing was done on a sample of memory CD4+ T cells sorted from blood. Every receptor here comes from a man between 18 and 29 years old in good health. Both conserved end residues are part of each CDR3. The order of the fields is D gene, V gene, J gene, clone size, CDR3 protein, CDR3 DNA. D genes are given only for firm matches. For some rows the clone size is stated as once, few or many, or as a class when expanded; others skip it.

D: TRBD2; V: TRBV2; J: TRBJ2-3; size: -; CDR3: CASSEAGLAGTDTQYF; DNA: TGTGCCAGCAGTGAAGCGGGACTAGCGGGTACAGATACGCAGTATTTT
D: -; V: TRBV28; J: TRBJ1-5; size: few; CDR3: CASSLEGGNQPQHF; DNA: TGTGCCAGCAGTTTAGAAGGAGGCAATCAGCCCCAGCATTTT
D: -; V: TRBV30; J: TRBJ2-7; size: -; CDR3: CAWSVEAQGPYEQYF; DNA: TGTGCCTGGAGTGTAGAGGCACAGGGACCCTACGAGCAGTACTTC
D: -; V: TRBV10-2; J: TRBJ1-1; size: -; CDR3: CASSESWYTEAFF; DNA: TGCGCCAGCAGTGAGTCGTGGTACACTGAAGCTTTCTTT
D: TRBD1; V: TRBV6-1; J: TRBJ2-5; size: few; CDR3: CASSEGIQGAPAWTQYF; DNA: TGTGCCAGCAGTGAGGGGATACAGGGGGCCCCCGCTTGGACCCAGTACTTC
D: -; V: TRBV9; J: TRBJ2-7; size: -; CDR3: CASSPRGLGSYEQYF; DNA: TGTGCCAGCAGCCCCCGCGGGTTGGGATCCTACGAGCAGTACTTC
D: -; V: TRBV5-4; J: TRBJ2-1; size: -; CDR3: CASSEEGSSYNEQFF; DNA: TGTGCCAGCAGCGAGGAAGGGAGCTCCTACAATGAGCAGTTCTTC
D: -; V: TRBV18; J: TRBJ1-5; size: once; CDR3: CASSPGTVQPQHF; DNA: TGTGCCAGCTCACCCGGGACGGTTCAGCCCCAGCATTTT
D: TRBD2; V: TRBV11-2; J: TRBJ2-2; size: -; CDR3: CASSPLAGLGELFF; DNA: TGTGCCAGCAGCCCACTAGCGGGGCTCGGGGAGCTGTTTTTT
D: -; V: TRBV6-1; J: TRBJ1-3; size: -; CDR3: CASSEGAAGAGGNTIYF; DNA: TGTGCCAGCAGTGAAGGAGCGGCGGGAGCCGGTGGAAACACCATATATTTT
D: TRBD1; V: TRBV5-1; J: TRBJ1-4; size: -; CDR3: CASSPGQGAVREKLFF; DNA: TGCGCCAGCAGCCCAGGACAGGGGGCGGTTCGTGAAAAACTGTTTTTT
D: -; V: TRBV6-1; J: TRBJ2-1; size: -; CDR3: CASRDRTYNEQFF; DNA: TGTGCCAGCAGAGACAGGACATACAATGAGCAGTTCTTC
D: TRBD1; V: TRBV9; J: TRBJ1-3; size: few; CDR3: CASSVASWTGAGNTIYF; DNA: TGTGCCAGCAGCGTAGCCTCTTGGACAGGGGCTGGAAACACCATATATTTT
D: -; V: TRBV4-3; J: TRBJ2-2; size: -; CDR3: CASSQGIGVPGELFF; DNA: TGCGCCAGCAGCCAAGGGATAGGGGTCCCCGGGGAGCTGTTTTTT
D: -; V: TRBV5-4; J: TRBJ2-5; size: -; CDR3: CASSLAERGETQYF; DNA: TGTGCCAGCAGCTTGGCGGAGAGGGGAGAGACCCAGTACTTC
D: TRBD1; V: TRBV14; J: TRBJ2-3; size: many; CDR3: CASSLTGTGVTDTQYF; DNA: TGTGCCAGCAGCCTTACCGGGACAGGGGTAACAGATACGCAGTATTTT
D: TRBD1; V: TRBV5-6; J: TRBJ1-1; size: -; CDR3: CASSANRGMYTEAFF; DNA: TGTGCCAGCAGCGCGAACAGGGGAATGTACACTGAAGCTTTCTTT
D: -; V: TRBV30; J: TRBJ2-3; size: -; CDR3: CAWNGVESDTQYF; DNA: TGTGCCTGGAACGGAGTAGAATCAGATACGCAGTATTTT
D: -; V: TRBV19; J: TRBJ1-6; size: -; CDR3: CASSIGSLHSPLHF; DNA: TGTGCCAGTAGTATAGGTTCCCTGCATTCACCCCTCCACTTT
D: -; V: TRBV5-4; J: TRBJ1-2; size: -; CDR3: CASSTDSLYGYTF; DNA: TGTGCCAGCAGCACCGACAGCCTATATGGCTACACCTTC
D: -; V: TRBV7-2; J: TRBJ2-2; size: -; CDR3: CASSFTGRNTGELFF; DNA: TGTGCCAGCAGCTTCACAGGGAGGAACACCGGGGAGCTGTTTTTT
D: TRBD1; V: TRBV5-1; J: TRBJ2-5; size: -; CDR3: CASSLVQGVAVPETQYF; DNA: TGCGCCAGCAGCTTAGTACAGGGGGTCGCGGTTCCGGAGACCCAGTACTTC
D: -; V: TRBV28; J: TRBJ1-6; size: few; CDR3: CASSPAGAEGSPLHF; DNA: TGTGCCAGCAGCCCCGCGGGGGCAGAGGGTTCACCCCTCCACTTT
D: TRBD2; V: TRBV4-3; J: TRBJ2-7; size: -; CDR3: CASSQDSSGIYEQYF; DNA: TGCGCCAGCAGCCAAGATTCTAGCGGGATCTACGAGCAGTACTTC
D: -; V: TRBV5-1; J: TRBJ2-1; size: -; CDR3: CASSTGTNSYNEQFF; DNA: TGCGCCAGCAGCACCGGGACCAACTCCTACAATGAGCAGTTCTTC
D: TRBD1; V: TRBV5-6; J: TRBJ2-7; size: -; CDR3: CASSLRLTGSHEQYF; DNA: TGTGCCAGCAGCTTGAGGTTGACAGGGAGCCACGAGCAGTACTTC
D: TRBD2; V: TRBV5-1; J: TRBJ2-1; size: -; CDR3: CASSLTSGAGNEQFF; DNA: TGCGCCAGCAGCTTGACTAGCGGGGCTGGCAATGAGCAGTTCTTC
D: -; V: TRBV2; J: TRBJ1-5; size: few; CDR3: CASSTGTDQPQHF; DNA: TGTGCCAGCAGCACGGGTACGGATCAGCCCCAGCATTTT
D: -; V: TRBV7-8; J: TRBJ1-4; size: -; CDR3: CASSGRGIDGEKLFF; DNA: TGTGCCAGCAGCGGTAGGGGTATAGACGGTGAAAAACTGTTTTTT
D: -; V: TRBV5-1; J: TRBJ2-5; size: -; CDR3: CASRVGSAQETQYF; DNA: TGCGCCAGCAGGGTCGGTAGCGCCCAAGAGACCCAGTACTTC
D: -; V: TRBV30; J: TRBJ2-6; size: few; CDR3: CAWKHPGGSVLTF; DNA: TGTGCCTGGAAACATCCCGGGGGATCCGTCCTGACTTTC
D: -; V: TRBV19; J: TRBJ1-5; size: few; CDR3: CASKGLSASNQPQHF; DNA: TGTGCCAGTAAGGGCCTTAGTGCTAGCAATCAGCCCCAGCATTTT
D: -; V: TRBV7-3; J: TRBJ2-7; size: -; CDR3: CASSSAHGYEQYF; DNA: TGTGCCAGCAGCTCGGCCCATGGCTACGAGCAGTACTTC
D: -; V: TRBV27; J: TRBJ2-1; size: -; CDR3: CASSPVRGNEQFF; DNA: TGTGCCAGCAGCCCCGTCAGAGGAAATGAGCAGTTCTTC
D: TRBD1; V: TRBV19; J: TRBJ2-4; size: -; CDR3: CASGTEENIQYF; DNA: TGTGCCAGCGGGACAGAGGAAAACATTCAGTACTTC
D: -; V: TRBV9; J: TRBJ1-6; size: -; CDR3: CASSVGTADNSPLHF; DNA: TGTGCCAGCAGCGTAGGGACAGCCGATAATTCACCCCTCCACTTT
D: -; V: TRBV25-1; J: TRBJ1-3; size: -; CDR3: CASSEAGSGNTIYF; DNA: TGTGCCAGCAGTGAAGCGGGCTCTGGAAACACCATATATTTT
D: -; V: TRBV5-8; J: TRBJ2-5; size: -; CDR3: CASSLLSGPETQYF; DNA: TGTGCCAGCAGCTTGCTCTCGGGCCCGGAGACCCAGTACTTC
D: TRBD2; V: TRBV4-1; J: TRBJ2-7; size: -; CDR3: CASSPTSGHKPYEQYF; DNA: TGCGCCAGCAGCCCGACTAGCGGGCATAAACCCTACGAGCAGTACTTC
D: -; V: TRBV29-1; J: TRBJ2-6; size: -; CDR3: CSVSTGANVLTF; DNA: TGCAGTGTTAGTACTGGGGCCAACGTCCTGACTTTC
D: -; V: TRBV6-6; J: TRBJ1-1; size: few; CDR3: CASSKSDKPGAFF; DNA: TGTGCCAGCAGTAAATCGGACAAACCGGGGGCTTTCTTT
D: -; V: TRBV5-1; J: TRBJ1-2; size: -; CDR3: CASSFRASDGYTF; DNA: TGCGCCAGCAGCTTCAGGGCATCGGATGGCTACACCTTC
D: -; V: TRBV7-3; J: TRBJ2-1; size: -; CDR3: CASSPNGYNEQFF; DNA: TGTGCCAGCAGCCCGAATGGGTACAATGAGCAGTTCTTC
D: TRBD1; V: TRBV27; J: TRBJ1-6; size: few; CDR3: CASSFTGDNSPLHF; DNA: TGTGCCAGCAGTTTTACAGGGGATAATTCACCCCTCCACTTT
D: -; V: TRBV14; J: TRBJ2-7; size: -; CDR3: CASSQGQGTQQYF; DNA: TGTGCCAGCAGCCAAGGCCAAGGGACCCAGCAGTACTTC